This TCR beta chain appears in the sequencing data of a study of blood T cell repertoires in COVID-19. Study background: T cells, B-cell-depleted T cells, or PBMCs provided the cDNA or gDNA that served as material.

Assay used: immunoSEQ multiplex PCR; TCRdb lists only in-frame clones, some missing. The table lists around 250,000 clones, approximately 85% of them singletons. Germline V lookup: CDR1 LNHDA, CDR2 SQIVND (reference sequence). The ends were cut back, 5 bases at V and 5 bases at J, with 13 bases in the middle. There are 13 residues in the CDR3. This clone was seen more than once but under ten times. Across about two dozen US areas, participants ranged in age from about 18 to 100 years. Sequenced input: PBMCs or T cells enriched from blood (not recorded which). The clonotype was recovered from a woman in her forties or fifties who had recovered from COVID-19. J is TRBJ2-7 and V is TRBV19, with D tentatively TRBD2 (5 bases). CDR3 loop: CASSAREINEQYF. The CDR3 region has the DNA TGTGCCAGTAGTGCGAGGGAGATCAACGAGCAGTACTTC.